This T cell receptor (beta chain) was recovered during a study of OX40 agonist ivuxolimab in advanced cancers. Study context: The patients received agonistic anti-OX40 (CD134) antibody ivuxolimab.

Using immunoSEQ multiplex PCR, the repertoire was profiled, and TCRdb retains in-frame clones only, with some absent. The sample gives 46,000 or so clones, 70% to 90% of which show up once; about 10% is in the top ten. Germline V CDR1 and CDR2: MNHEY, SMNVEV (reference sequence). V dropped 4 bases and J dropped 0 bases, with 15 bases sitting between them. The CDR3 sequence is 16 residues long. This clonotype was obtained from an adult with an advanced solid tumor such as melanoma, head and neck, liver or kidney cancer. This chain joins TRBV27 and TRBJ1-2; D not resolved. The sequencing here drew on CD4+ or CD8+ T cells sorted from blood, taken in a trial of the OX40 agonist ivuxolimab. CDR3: CASSSGGPSSNYGYTF. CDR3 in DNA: TGTGCCAGCAGTTCCGGCGGTCCCTCGTCTAACTATGGCTACACCTTC.